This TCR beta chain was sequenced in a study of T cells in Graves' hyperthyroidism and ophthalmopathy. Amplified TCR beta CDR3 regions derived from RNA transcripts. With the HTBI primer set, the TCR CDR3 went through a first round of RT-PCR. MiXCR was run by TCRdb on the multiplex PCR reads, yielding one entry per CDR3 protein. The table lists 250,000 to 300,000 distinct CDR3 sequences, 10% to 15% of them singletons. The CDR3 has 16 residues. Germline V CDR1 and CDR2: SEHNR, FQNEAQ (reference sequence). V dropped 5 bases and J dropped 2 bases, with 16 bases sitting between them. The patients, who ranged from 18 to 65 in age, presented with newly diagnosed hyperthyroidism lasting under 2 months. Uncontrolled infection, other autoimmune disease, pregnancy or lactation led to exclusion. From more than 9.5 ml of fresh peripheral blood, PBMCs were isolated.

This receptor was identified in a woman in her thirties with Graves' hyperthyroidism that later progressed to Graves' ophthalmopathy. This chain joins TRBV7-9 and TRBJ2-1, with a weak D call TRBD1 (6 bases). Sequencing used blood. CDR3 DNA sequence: TGTGCCAGCAGCCATCTCACAGGGAGTACCTACAATGAGCAGTTCTTC. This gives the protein CASSHLTGSTYNEQFF.